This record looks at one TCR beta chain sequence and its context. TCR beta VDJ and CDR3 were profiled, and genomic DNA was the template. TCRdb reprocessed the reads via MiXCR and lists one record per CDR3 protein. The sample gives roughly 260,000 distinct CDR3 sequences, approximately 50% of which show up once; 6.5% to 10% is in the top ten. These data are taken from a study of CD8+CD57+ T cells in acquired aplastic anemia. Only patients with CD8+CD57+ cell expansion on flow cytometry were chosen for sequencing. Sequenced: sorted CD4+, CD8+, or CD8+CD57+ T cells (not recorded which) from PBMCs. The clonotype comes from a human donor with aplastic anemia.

The CDR3 reads CSVEDLGRGHEQYF. The CDR3 region has the DNA TGCAGCGTTGAAGACTTGGGACGGGGCCACGAGCAGTACTTC. The chain uses TRBV29-1 and TRBJ2-7; D tentatively fits TRBD1 or TRBD2 (5 bases each). V lost 0 bases and J 5 bases, leaving 14 bases between the germline ends. Looked up from germline, CDR1 is SQVTM and CDR2 is ANQGSEA. The CDR3 consists of 14 residues.